The source of this T cell receptor (beta chain) is a study of cytomegalovirus exposure and HLA in healthy donors. Study overall: Most donors, 80% to 90% of a few hundred genotyped, fell in the Caucasian-associated ancestry cluster. General study findings and limits: For TCR beta chains, V- and J-gene trimming was later linked to a missense DCLRE1C variant. In vitro assays verified that three CMV-associated chains recognized CMV antigens specifically.

V lost 6 bases, J lost 3 bases, and 9 bases stayed unmatched. The CDR3 contains 14 residues. Germline V gene sequence: CDR1 SQVTM, CDR2 ANQGSEA. Primers included in the PCR were 60 Vbeta and 13 Jbeta primers. Profiling relied on immunoSEQ multiplex PCR, and the TCRdb table lists in-frame clones only, not all of them. Among about 160,000 clones listed, around four fifths were seen once. Note on this clone: Its antigen is unidentified.

The TCR originated in a man aged 50 or older in good health and CMV-seropositive. Material: PBMCs. This chain links TRBV29-1 with TRBJ1-2; 8 bases are a match to TRBD1. This CDR3 reads CSVYQGQGYYGYTF. The CDR3 coding sequence is TGCAGCGTCTACCAAGGACAGGGATACTATGGCTACACCTTC.